The 22 T cell receptor beta chains below were found in one sample sequenced in a study of OX40 agonist ivuxolimab in advanced cancers. Some clones are missing from TCRdb's copy, which holds only in-frame ones; the method was immunoSEQ multiplex PCR. This sample has 100,000 or so clones, with approximately 85% found just once. The material sequenced was CD4+ or CD8+ T cells sorted from blood, taken in a trial of the OX40 agonist ivuxolimab. Receptors originate from an adult with an advanced solid tumor such as melanoma, head and neck, liver or kidney cancer.

The chain combines TRBV2 with TRBJ2-3, with TRBD2 identical over 8 bases. Germline CDR1 is SNHLY and CDR2 is FYNNEI. J lost 5 bases, V lost 2 bases, and 3 bases had no gene match. This CDR3 is built from 14 residues. CDR3 sequence: CASSELAGGDTQYF. The CDR3 nucleotides read TGTGCCAGCAGTGAATTGGCGGGAGGAGATACGCAGTATTTT.

CDR3 amino acids: CASSPRQGGEKLFF. The DNA for the CDR3 is TGTGCCAGCAGCCCTCGGCAGGGGGGAGAAAAACTGTTTTTT. This sequence joins TRBV7-9 and TRBJ1-4; TRBD1 matches at 7 bases. Germline V gene lookup returns CDR1 SEHNR and CDR2 FQNEAQ (reference sequence). The CDR3 consists of 14 residues. V lost 5 bases to trimming and J lost 8 bases; unmatched junction nucleotides: 8.

This sequence joins TRBV30 and TRBJ1-5, with D unresolved. Germline CDR1 is GTSNPN and CDR2 is SVGIG (reference sequence). The CDR3 spans 12 residues. V was trimmed by 5 bases and J by 2 bases, leaving 7 bases between them. Here the CDR3 DNA reads TGTGCCTGGTCACGGGGCAATCAGCCCCAGCATTTT. Translation: CAWSRGNQPQHF.

Details on this clone: Lacking the conserved final phenylalanine or tryptophan, this CDR3 likely reflects a read error. This sequence joins TRBV30 and TRBJ1-2; 7 bases match TRBD1. The CDR3 contains 13 residues. J lost 2 bases, V lost 2 bases, and 2 bases had no gene match. CDR1 is GTSNPN, CDR2 SVGIG, per germline (reference sequence). The CDR3 nucleotides read TGTGCCTGGAGTCCGACAGGGAACTATGGCTACACCCTC. Translation gives CAWSPTGNYGYTL.

V usage is TRBV2 and J usage is TRBJ2-3; D is perhaps TRBD2 (6 bases). Trimming took 8 bases from V and 5 from J, leaving 14 bases between them. Germline CDR1 and CDR2: SNHLY and FYNNEI. The CDR3 runs to 13 residues. As DNA, the CDR3 is TGTGCCAGCGTCGGGGGTTTGGGAGATACGCAGTATTTT. Residues: CASVGGLGDTQYF.

The chain is built from TRBV9 and TRBJ2-5; TRBD1 matches 9 bases. Per germline, CDR1 SGDLS and CDR2 YYNGEE. The CDR3 extends over 18 amino acids. V was clipped by 3 bases and J by 2 bases; unmatched bases: 14. The CDR3 loop is CASSGALDWTGDQETQYF. Here the CDR3 DNA reads TGTGCCAGCAGCGGAGCTTTGGATTGGACAGGGGATCAAGAGACCCAGTACTTC.

The chain has TRBV19 and TRBJ2-2; D is possibly TRBD2 (6 bases). V gave up 5 bases and J gave up 0 bases, with 13 bases separating them. Per the germline V gene, CDR1 is LNHDA and CDR2 is SQIVND (reference sequence). The CDR3 contains 16 residues. The CDR3 loop reads CASSPPGRTNTGELFF. The CDR3 DNA reads as TGTGCCAGTAGTCCCCCCGGGAGAACGAACACCGGGGAGCTGTTTTTT.

This chain connects TRBV19 to TRBJ2-1; 11 nucleotides match TRBD2. The V gene end was trimmed by 5 bases and the J gene end by 3 bases; junction bases not matched to a gene: 3. This CDR3 is 15 amino acids long. CDR1 and CDR2 (germline): LNHDA, SQIVND (reference sequence). The CDR3 nucleotides are TGTGCCAGTAGTGAACTAGCGGGAGTCTACAATGAGCAGTTCTTC. This sequence encodes CASSELAGVYNEQFF. The full variable domain, completed using reference TRBV19 and TRBJ2-1, is DGGITQSPKYLFRKEGQNVTLSCEQNLNHDAMYWYRQDPGQGLRLIYYSQIVNDFQKGDIAEGYSVSREKKESFPLTVTSAQKNPTAFYLCASSELAGVYNEQFFGPGTRLTVL.

This chain uses TRBV9 with TRBJ1-1, with D unresolved. Looked up from germline, CDR1 is SGDLS and CDR2 is YYNGEE. The CDR3 is made up of 13 amino acids. V lost 4 bases and J 4 bases, leaving 11 bases between the germline ends. The CDR3 DNA sequence: TGTGCCAGCAGCATCAGCGGAGGCACTGAAGCTTTCTTT. The encoded protein is CASSISGGTEAFF.

The chain recombines TRBV7-2 with TRBJ2-5; 7 nucleotides align to TRBD1. V lost 3 bases, J lost 1 base, and 2 bases stayed unmatched. This CDR3 has 14 amino acids. Germline V lookup: CDR1 SGHTA, CDR2 FQGNSA. The CDR3 DNA sequence: TGTGCCAGCAGCTTCGACAGGGCCCAAGAGACCCAGTACTTC. It is translated as CASSFDRAQETQYF.

This clone was seen more than once but under ten times. This chain links TRBV6-6 with TRBJ1-5, with D uncertain. V was shortened by 0 bases and J by 0 bases, with 6 bases between the two germline ends. The CDR3 has 15 amino acids. The germline gives CDR1 MNHNY, CDR2 SVGAGI (reference sequence). The DNA of the CDR3 is TGTGCCAGCAGTTACTCGATCGGTAGCAATCAGCCCCAGCATTTT. Encoded protein: CASSYSIGSNQPQHF.

The chain joins TRBV4-1 to TRBJ2-1, with 10 bases fitting TRBD1. Trimming removed 5 bases from V and 5 bases from J; junction bases left unmatched: 3. The CDR3 has 14 residues. CDR1 MGHRA and CDR2 YSYEKL come from the germline V gene. CDR3 loop: CASSRTGGNNEQFF. In nucleotides, the CDR3 is TGCGCCAGCAGCAGGACAGGGGGGAACAATGAGCAGTTCTTC.

The gene calls are TRBV4-3 and TRBJ1-4, with D possibly being TRBD1 (6 bases). The V and J ends lost 4 bases and 2 bases respectively, with 17 bases between them. The CDR3 runs 17 residues. Germline V gene lookup returns CDR1 LGHNA and CDR2 YSLEER. DNA for the CDR3: TGCGCCAGCAGCCCCGACGGGCGAACAGGGACTAATGAAAAACTGTTTTTT. It encodes CASSPDGRTGTNEKLFF.

In its sample, this clone was seen once. V is TRBV7-3 and J is TRBJ2-2; a possible D gene is TRBD1 (5 bases). The V gene lost 4 bases and the J gene lost 4 bases, with 10 bases spanning the gap. The germline V gene encodes CDR1 SGHTA and CDR2 FQGTGA. This CDR3 is built from 14 residues. This CDR3 reads CASSYQGFTGELFF. The CDR3 DNA follows: TGTGCCAGCAGCTACCAGGGTTTCACCGGGGAGCTGTTTTTT.

The rearrangement joins TRBV11-1 to TRBJ1-3; D unclear. V gave up 3 bases and J gave up 0 bases, with 15 bases separating them. The germline CDR1 and CDR2 sequences are SGHAT and FQDESV (reference sequence). The CDR3 loop spans 17 amino acids. The CDR3 reads CASSLRRDPSSGNTIYF. The CDR3, as DNA: TGTGCCAGCAGCTTGAGAAGGGATCCCAGCTCTGGAAACACCATATATTTT.

The genes are TRBV18 and TRBJ2-7, with TRBD2 identical over 12 bases. The CDR3 is 16 amino acids. The V gene end was trimmed by 3 bases and the J gene end by 1 base; junction bases not matched to a gene: 4. CDR1 KGHSH and CDR2 LQKENI come from the germline V gene. This CDR3 reads CASSPGLAGTSYEQYF. The CDR3, as DNA: TGTGCCAGCTCACCCGGACTAGCGGGGACTTCCTACGAGCAGTACTTC.

The chain recombines TRBV27 with TRBJ2-6, with no clear D. The CDR3 is 16 residues long. Trimming took off 5 bases at V and 4 bases at J, with 15 bases between the two ends. Germline CDR1 and CDR2: MNHEY and SMNVEV (reference sequence). The CDR3 spells CASSRNLMAGANVLTF. The DNA for the CDR3 is TGTGCCAGCAGTCGAAATTTAATGGCGGGGGCCAACGTCCTGACTTTC.

V and J are TRBV29-1 and TRBJ2-7, with TRBD2 matching 8 bases. Germline V CDR1 and CDR2: SQVTM, ANQGSEA. CDR3 length equals 13 residues. Trimming at V came to 6 bases and at J to 2 bases, leaving 6 bases not matched to a gene. For the CDR3, the DNA is TGCAGCGTCATACTAGCGGCAGCCTACGAGCAGTACTTC. Amino acid sequence: CSVILAAAYEQYF.

The V and J genes are TRBV6-1 and TRBJ2-3, with a tentative D call TRBD2 (6 bases). Between the trimmed V and J ends, which lost 6 bases and 5 bases, there was a span of 12 bases. Germline V CDR1 and CDR2: MNHNS, SASEGT. The length of the CDR3 is 13 residues. CDR3 nucleotides: TGTGCCAGCAGCACGGGAGAGAGAGATACGCAGTATTTT. It specifies CASSTGERDTQYF.

This clone was recorded once. The chain joins TRBV28 to TRBJ2-7; D could derive from TRBD1 or TRBD2 (6 bases each). V was clipped by 4 bases and J by 0 bases, with 19 bases between them. CDR3 length: 17 amino acids. CDR1 and CDR2 from the germline V gene are MDHEN and SYDVKM. The CDR3 DNA reads as TGTGCCAGCAGTTGGGGGCCCGGAGGGTACCCCTCCTACGAGCAGTACTTC. Encoded protein: CASSWGPGGYPSYEQYF.

The chain carries TRBV2 and TRBJ2-7; 7 bases are a match to TRBD1. CDR1 and CDR2 from the germline V gene are SNHLY and FYNNEI. The CDR3 has 12 amino acids. With V trimmed by 6 bases and J by 5 bases, 4 bases remained unmatched. As DNA, the CDR3 is TGTGCCAGCAGGACAGGGCGCCACGAGCAGTACTTC. Translated: CASRTGRHEQYF.

The CDR3 protein is CASRQESSYNEQFF. Here the CDR3 DNA reads TGTGCCAGCAGGCAGGAGAGCTCCTACAATGAGCAGTTCTTC. The chain couples TRBV11-3 to TRBJ2-1; D remains ambiguous. Germline CDR1 is SGHNT and CDR2 is YENEEA. The ends were cut back, 6 bases at V and 0 bases at J, with 9 bases in the middle. The CDR3 is 14 amino acids.